This record looks at one T cell receptor (beta chain) sequence and its context. One end of the junction varies from germline; a read error may be responsible. Assay used: immunoSEQ multiplex PCR; TCRdb lists only in-frame clones, some missing. This sample carries about 150,000 clones, 80% to 90% of them seen once, and the ten largest clones take around 8%. This record belongs to a study of T cell responses to AZD1222 COVID-19 vaccine. This CDR3 has 15 residues. Per the germline V gene, CDR1 is SSHAT and CDR2 is FNYEAQ (reference sequence). Sequenced material: peripheral blood, taken on day 0 of AZD1222 vaccination. The receptor was isolated from an adult in good health. The chain is built from TRBV7-7 and TRBJ2-3, with 9 positions matching TRBD2. CDR3 nucleotide sequence: TGTGCTAGCAGCTCGGGACTAGCTTCGACAGATACGCAGTATTTT. Its protein is CASSSGLASTDTQYF. The entire variable domain, with the rest obtained from reference TRBV7-7 and TRBJ2-3, is as follows: GAGVSQSPRYKVTKRGQDVTLRCDPISSHATLYWYQQALGQGPEFLTYFNYEAQPDKSGLPSDRFSAERPEGSISTLTIQRTEQRDSAMYRCASSSGLASTDTQYFGPGTRLTVL.